Below, 21 T cell receptor beta chains from the same sample are listed, as sequenced in a study of blood T cell repertoires in COVID-19. Measured with immunoSEQ multiplex PCR; TCRdb has only the in-frame clones, and not every one. The sample includes about 220,000 clones, roughly 84% of them seen just once. Sequencing was carried out using peripheral blood. Receptors originate from a man aged 30 to 39 with active or convalescent COVID-19.

This sequence joins TRBV6-1 and TRBJ2-1, with 13 bases identical to TRBD2. The germline V gene encodes CDR1 MNHNS and CDR2 SASEGT. V shed 4 bases, J shed 7 bases, and the junction held 7 bases outside the gene matches. This CDR3 spans 16 amino acids. The CDR3 sequence is CASSVWTSGRDNEQFF. The CDR3 nucleotides are TGTGCCAGCAGTGTATGGACTAGCGGGAGAGATAATGAGCAGTTCTTC.

This chain's CDR3 is CASSPQELETQYF. The CDR3 DNA reads as TGTGCCAGCTCACCACAGGAGTTAGAGACCCAGTACTTC. This rearrangement joins TRBV18 to TRBJ2-5, with unresolved D. V was cut by 1 base and J by 4 bases, with 7 bases left in between. CDR3 length: 13 amino acids. CDR1 and CDR2 from the germline V gene are KGHSH and LQKENI.

This clone occurred a few times. J is TRBJ1-2 and V is TRBV20-1, with D hard to call. Trimming removed 7 bases from V and 7 bases from J, with 13 bases in between. The CDR3 covers 11 residues. In germline, CDR1 is DFQATT, CDR2 SNEGSKA (reference sequence). The CDR3 nucleotides are TGCAGTGTGGCGCGGGGTTTTGGCTACACCTTC. Translation gives CSVARGFGYTF.

This rearrangement joins TRBV14 to TRBJ2-2; D not resolved. With 0 bases removed from V and 1 base from J, the gap between germline ends came to 12 bases. The V gene's germline CDR1 is SGHDN and CDR2 FVKESK. This CDR3 is 17 amino acids long. This chain's CDR3 is CASSQDVLGVNTGELFF. CDR3 DNA sequence: TGTGCCAGCAGCCAAGATGTTTTAGGAGTGAACACCGGGGAGCTGTTTTTT.

The chain couples TRBV11-2 to TRBJ2-7; TRBD2 might be the D (5 bases). V was shortened by 1 base and J by 9 bases, with 13 bases between the two germline ends. Germline loops: CDR1 SGHAT, CDR2 FQNNGV. CDR3 length: 13 residues. The CDR3 protein is CASSLGSGNRQYF. The CDR3 bases are TGTGCCAGCAGCTTAGGATCGGGGAACAGGCAGTACTTC.

V gene TRBV18 combines with J gene TRBJ1-5; D not certain. CDR1 KGHSH and CDR2 LQKENI come from the germline V gene. Between the trimmed V and J ends, which lost 3 bases and 6 bases, there was a span of 12 bases. This CDR3 is 14 amino acids long. Here the CDR3 reads CASSPLKDIQPQHF. CDR3 sequence (DNA): TGTGCCAGCTCACCCTTGAAAGACATTCAGCCCCAGCATTTT.

The table lists this clone with a few counts. The chain has TRBV12-5 and TRBJ2-6; 11 nucleotides match TRBD1. There are 18 residues in the CDR3. J was trimmed by 3 bases and V by 11 bases; bases with no gene match: 15. CDR1 LGHNT and CDR2 FRNRAP come from the germline V gene. The CDR3: CAGPSGTGGLGGANVLTF. In DNA form, the CDR3 reads TGTGCTGGACCATCCGGGACAGGGGGGTTAGGTGGGGCCAACGTCCTGACTTTC.

The chain joins TRBV27 to TRBJ2-7; 9 bases are a match to TRBD2. This CDR3 comprises 21 residues. J lost 0 bases, V lost 2 bases, and 20 bases had no gene match. CDR1 is MNHEY, CDR2 SMNVEV, per germline (reference sequence). The CDR3 reads CASSLKLYGGGALGSSYEQYF. The DNA of the CDR3 is TGTGCCAGCAGTTTAAAGTTGTATGGCGGGGGGGCACTGGGCAGCTCCTACGAGCAGTACTTC.

This chain joins TRBV18 and TRBJ1-2; D possibly corresponds to TRBD1 (6 bases). With 5 bases removed from V and 6 bases from J, the gap between germline ends came to 10 bases. CDR3 length: 12 amino acids. Per the germline V gene, CDR1 is KGHSH and CDR2 is LQKENI. The CDR3 sequence: CASSRTVDGYTF. Written as DNA, the CDR3 is TGTGCCAGCTCAAGGACAGTAGATGGCTACACCTTC.

The chain combines TRBV5-1 with TRBJ1-2; D gene ambiguous. The ends were cut back, 0 bases at V and 3 bases at J, with 12 bases in the middle. Germline values: CDR1 SGHRS, CDR2 YFSETQ. CDR3 length: 15 amino acids. Written as DNA, the CDR3 is TGCGCCAGCAGCTTGGCCCCTACAGTGGACTATGGCTACACCTTC. This translates into CASSLAPTVDYGYTF.

This chain connects TRBV5-4 to TRBJ2-7, with 8 bases lining up with TRBD2. Germline CDR1 is SGHNT and CDR2 is YYREEE (reference sequence). This CDR3 contains 15 residues. V trimming: 1 base; J trimming: 4 bases; junction bases outside the gene matches: 7. In DNA, the CDR3 is TGTGCCAGCAGCTTGACTGGTAGCGGGGTTTACGAGCAGTACTTC. It codes for CASSLTGSGVYEQYF.

This chain connects TRBV4-1 to TRBJ2-7, with D maybe TRBD1 (5 bases). Germline V gene lookup returns CDR1 MGHRA and CDR2 YSYEKL. V was pared by 4 bases and J by 0 bases, with 7 bases between. The CDR3 covers 13 residues. CDR3 sequence reads: CASSPGHSYEQYF. The CDR3 nucleotides read TGCGCCAGCAGCCCTGGACACTCCTACGAGCAGTACTTC.

Only a few counts were recorded for this clone. The chain carries TRBV19 and TRBJ1-5; D is possibly TRBD1 (6 bases). Trimming removed 5 bases from V and 1 base from J, with 15 bases in between. The CDR3 spans 16 residues. Germline V CDR1 and CDR2: LNHDA, SQIVND (reference sequence). Here the CDR3 DNA reads TGTGCCAGTAGTCGGCCCCCGCAGGGGAGCAATCAGCCCCAGCATTTT. Protein sequence: CASSRPPQGSNQPQHF.

V is TRBV19 and J is TRBJ2-5; 10 nucleotides agree with TRBD2. The CDR3 runs to 17 residues. V was clipped by 9 bases and J by 1 base; unmatched bases: 14. The germline gives CDR1 LNHDA, CDR2 SQIVND (reference sequence). This CDR3 is CASRRRGLAGAQETQYF. Written as DNA, the CDR3 is TGTGCCAGCCGAAGGCGGGGGCTAGCGGGAGCCCAAGAGACCCAGTACTTC.

This clone has just a few counts. The chain combines TRBV5-6 with TRBJ1-6; D gene ambiguous. In germline, CDR1 is SGHDT, CDR2 YYEEEE. The V and J ends lost 3 bases and 8 bases respectively, with 18 bases between them. The CDR3 loop spans 16 amino acids. Written as DNA, the CDR3 is TGTGCCAGCAGCTCCCGGAGGCGTCTATGGGATTCACCCCTCCACTTT. This translates into CASSSRRRLWDSPLHF.

This clone was seen only a few times. The chain combines TRBV30 with TRBJ1-2; TRBD1 might be the D (5 bases). There are 13 residues in the CDR3. The ends were cut back, 4 bases at V and 6 bases at J, with 15 bases in the middle. Germline values: CDR1 GTSNPN, CDR2 SVGIG (reference sequence). CDR3 protein: CAWMVGRVDGYTF. The CDR3, as DNA: TGTGCCTGGATGGTGGGCAGGGTCGATGGCTACACCTTC.

This chain links TRBV5-1 with TRBJ2-4, with a possible D match to TRBD2 (5 bases). V was shortened by 0 bases and J by 6 bases, with 13 bases between the two germline ends. From germline, CDR1 is SGHRS and CDR2 YFSETQ. The CDR3 contains 15 residues. CDR3 sequence: CASSLAGGSGNIQYF. CDR3 nucleotides: TGCGCCAGCAGCTTGGCGGGCGGGTCGGGAAACATTCAGTACTTC.

The CDR3 here is CASSYRTDNEQYF. The CDR3 region has the DNA TGTGCCAGCAGTTACCGGACAGATAACGAGCAGTACTTC. This rearrangement joins TRBV28 to TRBJ2-7; D is perhaps TRBD1 (6 bases). Trimming removed 4 bases at V and 5 bases at J, with 12 bases between. The CDR3 is 13 residues long. Germline-derived CDR1 and CDR2 are MDHEN and SYDVKM. Variable domain in full (rest from reference TRBV28 and TRBJ2-7): DVKVTQSSRYLVKRTGEKVFLECVQDMDHENMFWYRQDPGLGLRLIYFSYDVKMKEKGDIPEGYSVSREKKERFSLILESASTNQTSMYLCASSYRTDNEQYFGPGTRLTVT.

V gene TRBV6-4 combines with J gene TRBJ2-3; TRBD2 matches 10 bases. The V segment lost 6 bases and the J segment 1 base; nucleotides outside the gene matches: 1. Germline values: CDR1 MRHNA, CDR2 SNTAGT. The CDR3 is 14 residues long. The CDR3 sequence is CASSLAGGTDTQYF. DNA for the CDR3: TGTGCCAGCAGCCTAGCGGGGGGCACAGATACGCAGTATTTT.

Only one count was recorded for this clone. The CDR3 coding sequence is TGCAGCGTTGGAGGGAAGGTCGCGGGAGGGCCGTCGGATACGCAGTATTTT. Amino acids: CSVGGKVAGGPSDTQYF. This chain uses TRBV29-1 with TRBJ2-3, with 9 nucleotides matching TRBD2. The CDR3 is 17 residues long. Germline V CDR1 and CDR2: SQVTM, ANQGSEA. With 4 bases clipped from V and 6 bases from J, the junction kept 17 bases outside the gene matches.

This chain links TRBV4-3 with TRBJ2-7; maybe TRBD1 (5 bases). Germline CDR1 and CDR2: LGHNA and YSLEER. This CDR3 has 15 residues. Trimming pared 2 bases from V and 0 bases from J, leaving 11 bases between. The CDR3 region has the DNA TGCGCCAGCAGCCAAACTATGACAGACTCCTACGAGCAGTACTTC. It specifies CASSQTMTDSYEQYF.